This TCR beta chain stems from a study of blood T cell repertoires in COVID-19. As for the study in general: Acute and convalescent COVID-19 specimens originated in the United States, Italy and Spain.

Per the original methods: Counts of nucleated cells, estimated from reference gene primer amplification, were obtained. The protocol was immunoSEQ multiplex PCR, while the TCRdb copy is restricted to in-frame clones and leaves out a portion. The V and J calls and the clone size are those of that table, but D and trimming were determined from the DNA. Of about 92,000 clones listed, around 80% are singletons. This clone was seen more than once but under ten times. Germline values: CDR1 MNHEY, CDR2 SMNVEV (reference sequence). V lost 8 bases to trimming and J lost 5 bases, with 21 bases between them. The CDR3 length is 15 residues.

This receptor was obtained from a woman aged 80 or over with active or convalescent COVID-19. The specimen was peripheral blood. The rearrangement uses TRBV27 and TRBJ1-2; tentative D call: TRBD1 (6 bases). The CDR3 DNA reads TGTGCCAGCGGCCAGGGGACAAACTTTCGGTATGGCTACACCTTC. Encoded protein: CASGQGTNFRYGYTF.